The 20 T cell receptor beta chains listed next were all sequenced from one sample in a study of control samples from healthy donors and cancer patients. This table comes from immunoSEQ multiplex PCR, and its TCRdb copy is limited to in-frame clones, with some not included. The profile shows around 170,000 clones, 88% of them singletons. The sample was blood. These receptors were obtained from a woman aged 25 to 45 in good health.

The gene calls are TRBV5-1 and TRBJ2-5, with no clear D. The CDR3 is 14 residues long. Trimming cost V 2 bases and J 5 bases, with 13 bases left between them. Germline CDR1 is SGHRS and CDR2 is YFSETQ. CDR3 bases: TGCGCCAGCAGCTTTACGGGTTCTCGGGAGACCCAGTACTTC. It encodes CASSFTGSRETQYF. Complete variable domain (other parts from reference TRBV5-1 and TRBJ2-5): KAGVTQTPRYLIKTRGQQVTLSCSPISGHRSVSWYQQTPGQGLQFLFEYFSETQRNKGNFPGRFSGRQFSNSRSEMNVSTLELGDSALYLCASSFTGSRETQYFGPGTRLLVL.

This chain links TRBV11-3 with TRBJ2-4, with D hard to call. Per the germline V gene, CDR1 is SGHNT and CDR2 is YENEEA. Trimming took 7 bases from V and 0 from J, leaving 13 bases between them. The CDR3 totals 15 residues. CDR3 sequence: CASTKADLAKNIQYF. DNA for the CDR3: TGTGCCAGCACCAAGGCGGATTTAGCCAAAAACATTCAGTACTTC.

This sequence joins TRBV20-1 and TRBJ2-1, with D uncertain. The length of the CDR3 is 9 residues. Looked up from germline, CDR1 is DFQATT and CDR2 is SNEGSKA (reference sequence). As DNA, the CDR3 is TGCACGCACCCCAATGAGCAGTTCTTC. This translates into CTHPNEQFF.

The sample holds a few counts of this clone. The genes are TRBV11-2 and TRBJ1-2; TRBD1 agrees at 9 bases. The CDR3 extends over 15 amino acids. Germline-derived CDR1 and CDR2 are SGHAT and FQNNGV. Losses at the gene ends were 5 bases for V and 7 bases for J; bases not matched to a gene: 11. The chain's CDR3 is CASSPRQGDLSGYTF. The CDR3 DNA is TGTGCCAGCAGCCCCCGACAGGGGGATTTGTCTGGCTACACCTTC.

This rearrangement joins TRBV5-1 to TRBJ1-1; maybe TRBD1 (6 bases). Between the trimmed V and J ends, which lost 7 bases and 6 bases, there was a span of 19 bases. Germline CDR1 reads SGHRS; CDR2 reads YFSETQ. The CDR3 extends over 14 amino acids. This chain's CDR3 is CASEGGGVGAEAFF. In nucleotides, the CDR3 is TGCGCCAGCGAAGGTGGGGGCGTAGGCGCTGAAGCTTTCTTT. Drawing the rest from reference TRBV5-1 and TRBJ1-1, the complete variable domain is KAGVTQTPRYLIKTRGQQVTLSCSPISGHRSVSWYQQTPGQGLQFLFEYFSETQRNKGNFPGRFSGRQFSNSRSEMNVSTLELGDSALYLCASEGGGVGAEAFFGQGTRLTVV.

This clone was seen just once. This rearrangement joins TRBV15 to TRBJ1-6, with D unresolved. This CDR3 comprises 16 residues. Germline CDR1 is LNHNV and CDR2 is YYDKDF (reference sequence). Trimming stripped 0 bases from V and 5 bases from J, with 11 bases between. The DNA for the CDR3 is TGTGCCACCAGCAGAGAAAAACAGATCCATAATTCACCCCTCCACTTT. Protein product: CATSREKQIHNSPLHF.

This chain uses TRBV2 with TRBJ1-1, with D possibly being TRBD1 (5 bases). The CDR3 covers 16 residues. Germline V CDR1 and CDR2: SNHLY, FYNNEI. V lost 5 bases to trimming and J lost 0 bases, with 16 bases between them. The CDR3, as DNA: TGTGCCAGCAGTCCTATCGACAGTACCATGAACACTGAAGCTTTCTTT. Translation gives CASSPIDSTMNTEAFF.

The count of this clone is one. This chain joins TRBV7-8 and TRBJ2-5; D call uncertain. V was pared by 0 bases and J by 7 bases, with 15 bases between. This CDR3 has 15 residues. CDR1 SGHVS and CDR2 FQNEAQ come from the germline V gene. This CDR3 is CASSLADRSLLTQYF. DNA of the CDR3: TGTGCCAGCAGCTTAGCGGATCGTTCCTTGCTGACCCAGTACTTC.

V and J are TRBV3-1 (or the pseudogene TRBV3-2) and TRBJ2-1; possible D gene TRBD1, 6 bases. Germline lookup yields CDR1 LGHDT and CDR2 YNNKEL (reference sequence). There are 15 residues in the CDR3. Deletions cut 0 bases from V and 8 bases from J, with 14 bases between. The CDR3 DNA follows: TGTGCCAGCAGCCAAGAAGGCAGGGGTAGCGATGAGCAGTTCTTC. This encodes CASSQEGRGSDEQFF.

This sequence joins TRBV6-5 and TRBJ1-2; unclear D gene. Trimming removed 7 bases from V and 3 bases from J, with 6 bases in between. Germline V lookup: CDR1 MNHEY, CDR2 SVGAGI. The CDR3 is 11 residues long. The CDR3 DNA reads TGTGCCAGCACCGGGGACTATGGCTACACCTTC. Its protein product is CASTGDYGYTF.

The chain carries TRBV3-1 (or the pseudogene TRBV3-2) and TRBJ1-3, with D perhaps matching TRBD1 (6 bases). Germline V lookup: CDR1 LGHDT, CDR2 YNNKEL (reference sequence). The CDR3 runs to 16 residues. With 2 bases removed from V and 2 bases from J, the gap between germline ends came to 13 bases. The chain's CDR3 is CASSQNYRAPGNTIYF. As DNA, the CDR3 is TGTGCCAGCAGCCAAAATTACAGGGCGCCTGGAAACACCATATATTTT.

The chain joins TRBV19 to TRBJ1-1; D is ambiguous. The CDR3 contains 13 residues. Germline assignment: CDR1 LNHDA and CDR2 SQIVND (reference sequence). Trimming took off 5 bases at V and 4 bases at J, with 11 bases between the two ends. The CDR3 reads CASSAGPTTEAFF. CDR3 DNA sequence: TGTGCCAGTAGTGCAGGTCCCACCACTGAAGCTTTCTTT.

Of note for this clone: Other DNA sequences in this sample translate to the same CDR3. V and J are TRBV7-9 and TRBJ1-5; perhaps TRBD1 as D (5 bases). The germline V and J ends were trimmed by 3 bases and 2 bases, with 11 bases remaining between them. This CDR3 region has 15 residues. Germline V lookup: CDR1 SEHNR, CDR2 FQNEAQ (reference sequence). The CDR3 DNA follows: TGTGCCAGCAGCTTTGGGGGAGGCGGCAATCAGCCCCAGCATTTT. It translates to CASSFGGGGNQPQHF.

The rearrangement links TRBV6-6 to TRBJ1-6; a weak D match, TRBD1 (6 bases). The CDR3 totals 14 residues. Trimming removed 3 bases at V and 7 bases at J, with 10 bases between. Looked up from germline, CDR1 is MNHNY and CDR2 is SVGAGI (reference sequence). CDR3 bases: TGTGCCAGCAGTTATCTGCAGGGGAATTCACCCCTCCACTTT. Encoded protein: CASSYLQGNSPLHF.

The genes are TRBV10-3 and TRBJ2-1; 13 bases are a match to TRBD2. CDR1 and CDR2 from the germline V gene are ENHRY and SYGVKD. The CDR3 consists of 15 residues. Trimming at V came to 7 bases and at J to 9 bases, leaving 9 bases not matched to a gene. For the CDR3, the DNA is TGTGCCATCACTACCGGGACTAGCGGGATCCCTGAGCAGTTCTTC. It specifies CAITTGTSGIPEQFF.

The sample holds a few counts of this clone. The chain is built from TRBV7-2 and TRBJ1-6, with TRBD1 matching over 7 bases. This CDR3 comprises 14 residues. With 10 bases clipped from V and 7 bases from J, the junction kept 10 bases outside the gene matches. Germline lookup yields CDR1 SGHTA and CDR2 FQGNSA. CDR3 residues: CATGAGTVNSPLHF. The CDR3 DNA reads as TGTGCCACAGGGGCCGGGACAGTAAATTCACCCCTCCACTTT.

The chain couples TRBV9 to TRBJ2-7; no firm D call. The length of the CDR3 is 11 residues. With 0 bases removed from V and 5 bases from J, the gap between germline ends came to 3 bases. Germline V gene sequence: CDR1 SGDLS, CDR2 YYNGEE. CDR3 sequence (DNA): TGTGCCAGCAGCGTAGGTAACGAGCAGTACTTC. Its translation is CASSVGNEQYF.

This chain joins TRBV19 and TRBJ1-5; D gene uncertain. CDR3 size: 15 residues. Germline V lookup: CDR1 LNHDA, CDR2 SQIVND (reference sequence). The V gene lost 3 bases and the J gene lost 2 bases, with 11 bases spanning the gap. The CDR3: CASSISWAGNQPQHF. CDR3 nucleotides: TGTGCCAGTAGTATTAGCTGGGCGGGCAATCAGCCCCAGCATTTT. The full variable domain, its missing parts supplied by reference TRBV19 and TRBJ1-5, is DGGITQSPKYLFRKEGQNVTLSCEQNLNHDAMYWYRQDPGQGLRLIYYSQIVNDFQKGDIAEGYSVSREKKESFPLTVTSAQKNPTAFYLCASSISWAGNQPQHFGDGTRLSIL.

V is TRBV2 and J is TRBJ2-7; D unclear. This CDR3 comprises 13 residues. The V end was cut by 6 bases, the J end by 6 bases, with 15 bases between. The germline gives CDR1 SNHLY, CDR2 FYNNEI. The CDR3 here is CASRPTTAREQYV. The CDR3 DNA follows: TGTGCCAGCAGGCCAACAACGGCCCGCGAGCAGTACGTC.

In this sample, this clone turned up a few times. The V call is TRBV3-1 (or the pseudogene TRBV3-2), the J call TRBJ1-5, with TRBD1 matching 8 bases. The trim removed 5 bases at V and 0 bases at J, leaving 3 bases unmatched. CDR1 and CDR2 (germline): LGHDT, YNNKEL (reference sequence). There are 15 residues in the CDR3. For the CDR3, the DNA is TGTGCCAGCAGCACAGGGACAGGTAGCAATCAGCCCCAGCATTTT. Its protein is CASSTGTGSNQPQHF.